The T cell receptor (beta chain) under discussion was sequenced for a study of T cell responses to AZD1222 COVID-19 vaccine. Profiled with immunoSEQ multiplex PCR; TCRdb holds only in-frame clones, not every one. The profile shows some 130,000 clones, roughly 88% of them singletons. The CDR3 contains 15 residues. Germline CDR1 and CDR2: MNHEY and SVGAGI. V lost 2 bases, J lost 0 bases, and 10 bases lay in between. J is TRBJ1-1 and V is TRBV6-5; D call uncertain. The TCR was taken from an adult in good health. This specimen was peripheral blood, taken on day 0 of MenACWY control vaccination. In nucleotides, the CDR3 is TGTGCCAGCAGTTACACAGACGAGATGAACACTGAAGCTTTCTTT. This encodes CASSYTDEMNTEAFF.